This entry lists 12 T cell receptor beta chains sequenced from one sample in a study of beta chain features in type 1 diabetes. Reverse transcription of all isolated RNA meant that expressed TCRB transcripts were sequenced. Profiled with immunoSEQ multiplex PCR; TCRdb holds only in-frame clones, not every one. In the table there are about 900,000 clones, roughly 16% of which are singletons. The sequencing sample was made of naive CD4+ T cells from blood. Receptor source: a young woman in good health.

The chain is built from TRBV27 and TRBJ2-3; possible D gene TRBD2, 6 bases. Germline V gene sequence: CDR1 MNHEY, CDR2 SMNVEV (reference sequence). V was trimmed by 10 bases and J by 3 bases, leaving 17 bases between them. The CDR3 spans 14 residues. This CDR3 is CATRREVGTDTQYF. CDR3 bases: TGTGCCACCCGGAGGGAGGTCGGGACAGATACGCAGTATTTT.

The chain couples TRBV5-5 to TRBJ1-2, with 7 bases lining up with TRBD1. Germline CDR1 and CDR2: SGHKS and YYEKEE (reference sequence). V lost 3 bases, J lost 2 bases, and 1 base stayed unmatched. The CDR3 length is 13 residues. In DNA, the CDR3 is TGTGCCAGCAGCTCGACAGGGAACTATGGCTACACCTTC. Translated, it gives CASSSTGNYGYTF.

This clone occurred a few times. The chain carries TRBV10-3 and TRBJ2-7; D ambiguous. This CDR3 contains 11 residues. The germline V gene encodes CDR1 ENHRY and CDR2 SYGVKD. V dropped 8 bases and J dropped 3 bases, with 8 bases sitting between them. The CDR3 DNA reads as TGTGCCATCGCCCAGAGCTACGAGCAGTACTTC. This codes for CAIAQSYEQYF.

This clone was observed a handful of times. The chain employs TRBV29-1 and TRBJ2-1; 8 bases align to TRBD2. The junction had 10 bases not matched to a gene; V was cut back by 3 bases and J by 9 bases. Germline CDR1 and CDR2: SQVTM and ANQGSEA. This CDR3 has 14 residues. The CDR3 region has the DNA TGCAGCGTTGACCGGCTAGCGGGCGGGATTGAGCAGTTCTTC. It specifies CSVDRLAGGIEQFF.

This rearrangement joins TRBV28 to TRBJ2-5; tentatively, D is TRBD1 (6 bases). The V end was cut by 2 bases, the J end by 5 bases, with 9 bases between. CDR1 and CDR2 (germline): MDHEN, SYDVKM. CDR3 size: 13 residues. The CDR3 region has the DNA TGTGCCAGCAGTTTACAGGGGTGGGAGACCCAGTACTTC. Protein: CASSLQGWETQYF.

This clone was picked up a small number of times. V gene TRBV15 combines with J gene TRBJ1-1, with TRBD1 as a possible D gene (6 bases). The CDR3 runs to 15 residues. Per germline, CDR1 LNHNV and CDR2 YYDKDF (reference sequence). Trimming removed 0 bases at V and 5 bases at J, with 13 bases between. The CDR3 protein is CATSRDQRQGTEAFF. DNA of the CDR3: TGTGCCACCAGCAGAGATCAACGGCAGGGGACTGAAGCTTTCTTT.

This clone showed up just a few times. V and J are TRBV7-6 and TRBJ2-3; 14 positions match TRBD2. The V segment lost 1 base and the J segment 3 bases; nucleotides outside the gene matches: 9. This CDR3 comprises 19 residues. Germline CDR1 and CDR2: SGHVS and FNYEAQ. The CDR3: CASSLEVRLAGGPTDTQYF. CDR3 in DNA: TGTGCCAGCAGCTTAGAGGTTAGACTAGCGGGAGGGCCGACAGATACGCAGTATTTT.

The chain has TRBV5-4 and TRBJ2-2, with TRBD2 matching over 9 bases. V dropped 1 base and J dropped 3; count of bases not matched to a gene: 4. CDR1 is SGHNT, CDR2 YYREEE, per germline (reference sequence). This CDR3 comprises 16 residues. The DNA of the CDR3 is TGTGCCAGCAGCTTGAGTAGCGGGAGAGACACCGGGGAGCTGTTTTTT. This codes for CASSLSSGRDTGELFF.

The chain couples TRBV9 to TRBJ1-2; tentative D call: TRBD1 (6 bases). V was trimmed by 5 bases and J by 3 bases, leaving 8 bases between them. Germline values: CDR1 SGDLS, CDR2 YYNGEE. The CDR3 loop spans 12 amino acids. The DNA of the CDR3 is TGTGCCAGCAGTAGGGGGGACTATGGCTACACCTTC. Translated: CASSRGDYGYTF.

A few counts support this clone. The rearrangement uses TRBV7-9 and TRBJ1-4; TRBD1 matches at 7 bases. The CDR3 length is 16 residues. Trimming at V came to 5 bases and at J to 4 bases, leaving 10 bases not matched to a gene. Germline values: CDR1 SEHNR, CDR2 FQNEAQ (reference sequence). CDR3 nucleotide sequence: TGTGCCAGCAGCGCGCGAGTGGGACAGAATAATGAAAAACTGTTTTTT. Residues: CASSARVGQNNEKLFF. The variable domain in full, completed from reference TRBV7-9 and TRBJ1-4, reads DTGVSQNPRHKITKRGQNVTFRCDPISEHNRLYWYRQTLGQGPEFLTYFQNEAQLEKSRLLSDRFSAERPKGSFSTLEIQRTEQGDSAMYLCASSARVGQNNEKLFFGSGTQLSVL.

V and J are TRBV21-1 and TRBJ2-7. TRBV21-1 is tagged as a pseudogene. The CDR3 length is 16 residues. CDR3 in DNA: TGTGCCAGCAGCAAAGAGAGGGGCAGGAAATCCTACGAGCAGTACTTC. Translated: CASSKERGRKSYEQYF.

J is TRBJ2-1 and V is TRBV28, with a tentative D call TRBD2 (5 bases). The CDR3 runs to 14 residues. The germline V gene encodes CDR1 MDHEN and CDR2 SYDVKM. Trimming took off 6 bases at V and 6 bases at J, with 15 bases between the two ends. The CDR3 bases are TGTGCCAGCAGCCTTATCCCGGGAACCAATGAGCAGTTCTTC. This codes for CASSLIPGTNEQFF.